This T cell receptor (beta chain) was sequenced in a study of cytomegalovirus exposure and HLA in healthy donors. General study results and limits: Upon later analysis, TCR association rates were observed to vary by HLA locus, being highest for DRB1 and lowest for HLA-C. Researchers left out some V segments, among them TRBV6-2 and TRBV6-3, as indistinguishable. One later analysis reportedly identified an Asian-associated ancestry cluster that showed fewer N-insertions than the approximately 710-donor mean. The CMV antigen specificity of a few CMV-associated chains was confirmed through in vitro analysis.

For this clone: What it recognizes is unknown.

The PCR made use of 60 Vbeta and 13 Jbeta primers. Clones were sequenced by immunoSEQ multiplex PCR, and TCRdb holds only the in-frame ones, with some missing. This table has around 130,000 clones, 77% appearing once. With 3 bases removed from V and 2 bases from J, the gap between germline ends came to 5 bases. CDR1 KGHSH and CDR2 LQKENI come from the germline V gene. There are 12 residues in the CDR3. The chain combines TRBV18 with TRBJ2-7; D call uncertain. The source material was PBMCs. The sequence was obtained from a woman aged 55-69 years in good health and CMV-seronegative. The CDR3 sequence is CASSPAAYEQYF. The CDR3 DNA follows: TGTGCCAGCTCACCGGCGGCCTACGAGCAGTACTTC.